This T cell receptor beta chain was retrieved from a study of blood T cell repertoires in COVID-19. Study information: Acute and convalescent COVID-19 samples came from the United States, Italy and Spain.

As handled by the study authors: Estimation of nucleated cell counts relied on the amplification of reference gene primers. TCRdb's copy holds only in-frame clones and misses some; the assay was immunoSEQ multiplex PCR. The DNA gave D and trimming, while V, J and clone size come from that table. The table shows some 510,000 clones, with approximately 87% occurring only once. The TCR originated in a woman aged 40-49 years who had recovered from COVID-19. Material for sequencing was PBMCs or T cells enriched from blood (not recorded which).

Here the CDR3 DNA reads TGTGCCAGTAGCAGAGCGGCTAGCTCCTACAATGAGCAGTTCTTC. This translates into CASSRAASSYNEQFF. V and J are TRBV19 and TRBJ2-1, with a weak D call TRBD2 (5 bases). Deletions cut 6 bases from V and 0 bases from J, with 12 bases between. Germline V gives CDR1 LNHDA, CDR2 SQIVND (reference sequence). CDR3 size: 15 residues.